This TCR beta chain stems from a study of T cell repertoires in cytomegalovirus infection. About the study: Indicated by public TCR beta signatures were CMV infection and matching HLA type. Study results and limitations: The response measured ex vivo was dominated by TCR beta clonotypes (HLA-C-restricted and CMV-specific).

V dropped 7 bases and J dropped 1 base, with 14 bases sitting between them. The CDR3 is 16 amino acids. The germline CDR1 and CDR2 sequences are MNHNS and SASEGT. This clonotype came up a few times. Its antigen remains unknown. MiXCR, applied by TCRdb to the reads, yields one record per CDR3 protein. The table records hundreds of thousands of distinct CDR3 sequences, around 35% of them present only once. The chain uses TRBV6-1 and TRBJ2-6; tentatively, D is TRBD2 (7 bases). Source: cultured PBMCs, taken from culture after CMV antigen stimulation. The TCR originated in a human donor in good health (CMV status not recorded). Some clones in this sample may be carry-over from other donors' samples. CDR3 sequence reads: CASTRGAGSGANVLTF. CDR3 nucleotide sequence: TGTGCCAGCACCCGGGGGGCCGGGTCTGGGGCCAACGTCCTGACTTTC.